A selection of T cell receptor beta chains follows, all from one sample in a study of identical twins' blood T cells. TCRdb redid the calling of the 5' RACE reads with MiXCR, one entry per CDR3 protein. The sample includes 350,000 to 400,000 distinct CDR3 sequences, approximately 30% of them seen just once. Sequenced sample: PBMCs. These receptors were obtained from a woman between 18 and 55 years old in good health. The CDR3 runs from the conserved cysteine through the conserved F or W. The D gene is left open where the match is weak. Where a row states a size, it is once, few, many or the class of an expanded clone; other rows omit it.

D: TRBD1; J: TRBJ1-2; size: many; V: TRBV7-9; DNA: TGTGCCAGCAGCTTAGGAGGGACAGGGGCCTATGGCTACACCTTC; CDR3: CASSLGGTGAYGYTF
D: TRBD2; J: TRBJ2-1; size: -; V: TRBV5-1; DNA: TGCGCCAGCAGCTCCCGACTAGCCGATGAGCAGTTCTTC; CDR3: CASSSRLADEQFF
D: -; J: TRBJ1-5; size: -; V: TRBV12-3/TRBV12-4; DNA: TGTACCAGCAGCCCCCTCTATAGCAATCAGCCCCAGCATTTT; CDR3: CTSSPLYSNQPQHF
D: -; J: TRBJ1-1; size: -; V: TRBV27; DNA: TGTGCCAGCCGGCTCGCAGGGGCCGACACTGAAGCTTTCTTT; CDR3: CASRLAGADTEAFF
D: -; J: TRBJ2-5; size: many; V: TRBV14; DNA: TGTGCCAGCCACTTCCTGGGGGTGAACCAAGAGACCCAGTACTTC; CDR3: CASHFLGVNQETQYF
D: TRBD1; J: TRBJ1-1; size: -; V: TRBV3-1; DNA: TGTGCCAGCAGCCACTCAGGGGGTGAAGCTTTCTTT; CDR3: CASSHSGGEAFF
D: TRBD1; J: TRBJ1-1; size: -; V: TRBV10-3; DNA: TGTGCCATCAGTGATGACGGGACAGGGGCCACCGAAGCTTTCTTT; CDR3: CAISDDGTGATEAFF
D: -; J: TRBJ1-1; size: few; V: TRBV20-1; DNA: TGCAGTGCCCCCGCGAGGGGCTTCACTGAAGCTTTCTTT; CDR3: CSAPARGFTEAFF
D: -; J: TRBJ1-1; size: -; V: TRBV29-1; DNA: TGCAGCGGGAAAGACAACACTGAAGCTTTCTTT; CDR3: CSGKDNTEAFF
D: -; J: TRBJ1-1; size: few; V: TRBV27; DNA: TGTGCCAGCAGTTCAACCGAAATCCTACCCCCCATGAACACTGAAGCTTTCTTT; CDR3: CASSSTEILPPMNTEAFF
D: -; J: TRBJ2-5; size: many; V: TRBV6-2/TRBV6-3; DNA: TGTGCCAGCAGTTACGGAGACTCTCAAGAGACCCAGTACTTC; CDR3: CASSYGDSQETQYF
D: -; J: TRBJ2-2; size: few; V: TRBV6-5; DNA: TGTGCCAGCAGTTTGGGACCCACCCTGTACACCGGGGAGCTGTTTTTT; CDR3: CASSLGPTLYTGELFF
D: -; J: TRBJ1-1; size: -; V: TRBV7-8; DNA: TGTGCCAGCAGCTTAGGAAGTATCTATTCTAACACTGAAGCTTTCTTT; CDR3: CASSLGSIYSNTEAFF
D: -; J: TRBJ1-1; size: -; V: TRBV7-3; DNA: TGTGCCAGCAGCTTAATTAGGGGGAGTGAAGCTTTCTTT; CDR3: CASSLIRGSEAFF
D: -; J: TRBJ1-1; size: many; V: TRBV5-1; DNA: TGCGCCAGCAGCCCCAGGGAGGGAAACACTGAAGCTTTCTTT; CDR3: CASSPREGNTEAFF
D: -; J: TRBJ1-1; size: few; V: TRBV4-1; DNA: TGCGCCAGCAGCCAAGTAACTGGGTGGAGCACTGAAGCTTTCTTT; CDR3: CASSQVTGWSTEAFF
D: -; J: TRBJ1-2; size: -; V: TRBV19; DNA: TGTGCCAGTAGTATATTTCGAGATTCGGCCGGCTACACCTTC; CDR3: CASSIFRDSAGYTF
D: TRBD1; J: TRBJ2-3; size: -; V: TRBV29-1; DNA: TGCAGCGTTGAAGGGACAGGGACAACAGATACGCAGTATTTT; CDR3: CSVEGTGTTDTQYF
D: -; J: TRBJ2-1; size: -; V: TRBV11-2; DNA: TGTGCCAGCAGCTTAGGTGGGGGGGCTTTTAATGAGCAGTTCTTC; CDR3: CASSLGGGAFNEQFF
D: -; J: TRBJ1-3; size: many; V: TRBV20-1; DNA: TGCAGTGCTAGAAGGGTCGGGGCCTCTTGGATAAACACCATATATTTT; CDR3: CSARRVGASWINTIYF
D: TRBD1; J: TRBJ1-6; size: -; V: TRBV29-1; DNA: TGCAGCGTTCGGCAGGGGGACTATTCACCCCTCCACTTT; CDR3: CSVRQGDYSPLHF
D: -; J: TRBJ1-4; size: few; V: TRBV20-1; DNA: TGCAGTGCTAAAGAACCCCCCACTAATGAAAAACTGTTTTTT; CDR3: CSAKEPPTNEKLFF
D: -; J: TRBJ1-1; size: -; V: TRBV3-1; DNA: TGTGCCAGCAGCCAACCCCAGACTGGAGAAGCTTTCTTT; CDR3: CASSQPQTGEAFF
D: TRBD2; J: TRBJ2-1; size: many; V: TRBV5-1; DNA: TGCGCCAGCAGCTTGCGTCTTAGCGGGAGGATCAATGAGCAGTTCTTC; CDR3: CASSLRLSGRINEQFF
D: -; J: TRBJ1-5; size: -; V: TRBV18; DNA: TGTGCCAGCTCCGGGGAAGGGAGCGATCAGCCCCAGCATTTT; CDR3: CASSGEGSDQPQHF
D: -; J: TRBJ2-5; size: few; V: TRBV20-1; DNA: TGCAGTGCTAGTCCCCTAGCTTGGGAGACCCAGTACTTC; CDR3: CSASPLAWETQYF
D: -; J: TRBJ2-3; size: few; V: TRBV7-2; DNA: TGTGCCAGCAGCTTAAACAGCTATAGCACAGATACGCAGTATTTT; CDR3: CASSLNSYSTDTQYF
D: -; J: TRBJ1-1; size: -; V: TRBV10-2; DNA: TGCGCCAGCAGGGATGAGTACACTGAAGCTTTCTTT; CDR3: CASRDEYTEAFF
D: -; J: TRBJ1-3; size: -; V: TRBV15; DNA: TGTGCCACCAGCGGGGATTCTGGAAACACCATATATTTT; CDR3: CATSGDSGNTIYF
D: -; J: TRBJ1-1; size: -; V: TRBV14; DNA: TGTGCCAGCAGCCAAGTAGGGCCTGTTAGCCTGAACACTGAAGCTTTCTTT; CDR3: CASSQVGPVSLNTEAFF
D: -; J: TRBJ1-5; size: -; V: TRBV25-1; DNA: TGTGCCAGCAGTGAATCCCCTTGGCGATATAGCAATCAGCCCCAACATTTT; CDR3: CASSESPWRYSNQPQHF